What follows describes a single TCR beta chain. The antigen is undetermined. This sample is part of a study of cytomegalovirus exposure and HLA in healthy donors. Study-wide background: Falling in the Caucasian-associated ancestry cluster were 80% to 90% of around 370 genotyped donors.

The CDR3 length is 18 residues. In germline, CDR1 is SGHVS, CDR2 FQNEAQ. V was pared by 1 base and J by 2 bases, with 11 bases of the junction left unmatched. PCR amplification relied on 60 Vbeta primers (plus 13 Jbeta primers). Profiled with immunoSEQ multiplex PCR; TCRdb holds only in-frame clones, not every one. This table holds over 150,000 clones, roughly 80% found once. General study results and limits: Later on, a genetic analysis was performed. It linked a missense variant in DCLRE1C with V- and J-gene trimming of TCR beta. In a later analysis, an Asian-associated ancestry cluster reportedly showed fewer N-insertions than the approximately 610-donor mean.

The source of this sequence is a male donor in good health and CMV-seronegative. The chain recombines TRBV7-8 with TRBJ2-1; 7 bases align to TRBD2. Sequences were obtained from PBMCs. The CDR3 protein is CASSLELAEPTPYNEQFF. The CDR3 DNA reads as TGTGCCAGCAGCTTAGAGCTAGCGGAACCAACCCCCTACAATGAGCAGTTCTTC. Based on the CDR3 plus reference TRBV7-8 and TRBJ2-1, the full variable domain is GAGVSQSPRYKVAKRGQDVALRCDPISGHVSLFWYQQALGQGPEFLTYFQNEAQLDKSGLPSDRFFAERPEGSVSTLKIQRTQQEDSAVYLCASSLELAEPTPYNEQFFGPGTRLTVL.